This T cell receptor beta chain derives from a study of T cells in tuberculosis. The study's findings and limits: Active tuberculosis alpha repertoires lay closer to GMM-specific TCRs than controls'. Active tuberculosis patients had shorter CDR3-alpha; the beta difference was nonsignificant.

Data came from immunoSEQ multiplex PCR; TCRdb stores just in-frame clones and leaves some out. The sample has tens of thousands of clones; roughly 92% are singletons. Concerning this clone: Its matching antigen is unknown.

The origin of this receptor is a donor between 10 and 35 years old with latent tuberculosis or without tuberculosis infection. The sample consisted of PBMCs.

CDR3 DNA sequence: TGTGCCAGCAGCCCCAAAACAAACACAGATACGCAGTATTTT. This encodes CASSPKTNTDTQYF. The chain uses TRBV7-2 and TRBJ2-3; D is ambiguous. The length of the CDR3 is 14 residues. From germline, CDR1 is SGHTA and CDR2 FQGNSA. V lost 5 bases and J 2 bases, leaving 11 bases between the germline ends.